The rows below give T cell receptor beta chains drawn from one sample of a study of regulatory T cells in long-lasting Graves disease. MiXCR was run by TCRdb on the multiplex PCR reads, yielding one entry per CDR3 protein. Found here are 300,000 to 400,000 distinct CDR3 sequences, 16% of them singletons; the top ten hold around 27%. This sample was also put to use in a study of T cells in Graves' hyperthyroidism and ophthalmopathy.

The sequenced sample was peripheral blood mononuclear cells (PBMCs), obtained at new diagnosis, from a patient treated with antithyroid drugs. The receptor source for this set is a man between 35 and 55 years old with Graves disease. Each CDR3 is given with its conserved first and last residue. A D gene is named only where the DNA matches it firmly. Clone size appears in some rows only: once, few, many, or a class for an expanded clone.

D gene: TRBD2; V gene: TRBV7-3; CDR3 length: 15; J gene: TRBJ2-3; clone size: many; CDR3 DNA: TGTGCCAGCAGCTTAAGCGGGGACTACACAGATACGCAGTATTTT; CDR3 protein: CASSLSGDYTDTQYF
D gene: .; V gene: TRBV28; CDR3 length: 16; J gene: TRBJ1-1; clone size: many; CDR3 DNA: TGTGCCAGCAGTACAAACTTCCCCCGGAGGGCCACTGAAGCTTTCTTT; CDR3 protein: CASSTNFPRRATEAFF
D gene: .; V gene: TRBV7-9; CDR3 length: 17; J gene: TRBJ2-2; clone size: many; CDR3 DNA: TGTGCCAGCACCCGGGGATGGGCAACCCCAAACACCGGGGAGCTGTTTTTT; CDR3 protein: CASTRGWATPNTGELFF
D gene: TRBD1; V gene: TRBV9; CDR3 length: 18; J gene: TRBJ1-3; clone size: .; CDR3 DNA: TGTGCCAGCAGCGCCCAGGGGGCGGCCACTCTCTCTGGAAACACCATATATTTT; CDR3 protein: CASSAQGAATLSGNTIYF
D gene: .; V gene: TRBV20-1; CDR3 length: 14; J gene: TRBJ2-3; clone size: many; CDR3 DNA: TGCAGTGCTAGCCTTCAGCGTTGGACAGATACGCAGTATTTT; CDR3 protein: CSASLQRWTDTQYF
D gene: .; V gene: TRBV11-3; CDR3 length: 13; J gene: TRBJ2-5; clone size: many; CDR3 DNA: TGTGCCAGCAGCTTAGGGCCCCAAGAGACCCAGTACTTC; CDR3 protein: CASSLGPQETQYF
D gene: .; V gene: TRBV18; CDR3 length: 14; J gene: TRBJ1-1; clone size: many; CDR3 DNA: TGTGCCAGCAGCCCATTCAGGGAGAACACTGAAGCTTTCTTT; CDR3 protein: CASSPFRENTEAFF
D gene: TRBD2; V gene: TRBV7-3; CDR3 length: 16; J gene: TRBJ2-1; clone size: .; CDR3 DNA: TGTGCCAGCAGCTTAACCGGCGGAGGAGGACTAGCCTCGCAGTTCTTC; CDR3 protein: CASSLTGGGGLASQFF
D gene: TRBD1; V gene: TRBV7-3; CDR3 length: 15; J gene: TRBJ1-2; clone size: many; CDR3 DNA: TGTGCCAGCAGCTTATCAGGGGGAGCTAACTATGGCTACACCTTC; CDR3 protein: CASSLSGGANYGYTF
D gene: .; V gene: TRBV5-8; CDR3 length: 17; J gene: TRBJ2-5; clone size: .; CDR3 DNA: TGTGCCAGCAGCTTGGGGTCGGGGCCAGGGTCCATAGAGACCCAGTACTTC; CDR3 protein: CASSLGSGPGSIETQYF
D gene: .; V gene: TRBV20-1; CDR3 length: 13; J gene: TRBJ1-1; clone size: .; CDR3 DNA: TGCAGTGCCTGGAGGGGCGGAAACACTGAAGCTTTCTTT; CDR3 protein: CSAWRGGNTEAFF
D gene: .; V gene: TRBV18; CDR3 length: 13; J gene: TRBJ1-2; clone size: many; CDR3 DNA: TGTGCCAGCTCACCAAATTCTGGGGATGGCTACACCTTC; CDR3 protein: CASSPNSGDGYTF
D gene: TRBD1; V gene: TRBV3-1; CDR3 length: 15; J gene: TRBJ2-3; clone size: many; CDR3 DNA: TGTGCCAGCAGCCAATTCCAGGGGGGCACAGATACGCAGTATTTT; CDR3 protein: CASSQFQGGTDTQYF
D gene: .; V gene: TRBV10-2; CDR3 length: 13; J gene: TRBJ1-4; clone size: few; CDR3 DNA: TGCGCCAGCAGTGAGGCAGAGACGGAGAAACTGTTTTTT; CDR3 protein: CASSEAETEKLFF
D gene: .; V gene: TRBV18; CDR3 length: 16; J gene: TRBJ2-2; clone size: .; CDR3 DNA: TGTGCCAGCTCCGATTCGACTAGTCTGAACACCGGGGAGCTGTTTTTT; CDR3 protein: CASSDSTSLNTGELFF
D gene: TRBD2; V gene: TRBV11-2; CDR3 length: 14; J gene: TRBJ2-7; clone size: many; CDR3 DNA: TGTGCCAGCAGCTACCGGACTAGCGGCTACGAGCAGTACTTC; CDR3 protein: CASSYRTSGYEQYF
D gene: .; V gene: TRBV24-1; CDR3 length: 14; J gene: TRBJ2-5; clone size: many; CDR3 DNA: TGTGCCACCAGTGATTTTATGTCAGAGGAGACCCAGTACTTC; CDR3 protein: CATSDFMSEETQYF
D gene: TRBD2; V gene: TRBV7-2; CDR3 length: 18; J gene: TRBJ2-1; clone size: once; CDR3 DNA: TGTGCCAGCAGCCTAACGGGGGGGGCGGGGCCTTCCTACAATGAGCAGTTCTTC; CDR3 protein: CASSLTGGAGPSYNEQFF
D gene: TRBD1; V gene: TRBV28; CDR3 length: 16; J gene: TRBJ1-1; clone size: many; CDR3 DNA: TGTGCCAGCAGTTTTCGGGCGACAGGGGGAGGCACTGAAGCTTTCTTT; CDR3 protein: CASSFRATGGGTEAFF
D gene: TRBD1; V gene: TRBV5-1; CDR3 length: 14; J gene: TRBJ2-3; clone size: many; CDR3 DNA: TGCGCCAGCAGCGATCCGACAGGGACAGATACGCAGTATTTT; CDR3 protein: CASSDPTGTDTQYF
D gene: TRBD2; V gene: TRBV10-3; CDR3 length: 14; J gene: TRBJ2-1; clone size: many; CDR3 DNA: TGTGCCATCAACCGACTAGCGGGGGGGCATGAGCAGTTCTTC; CDR3 protein: CAINRLAGGHEQFF
D gene: .; V gene: TRBV18; CDR3 length: 13; J gene: TRBJ2-3; clone size: many; CDR3 DNA: TGTGCCAGCTCACCAGGTCGGGAAGATACGCAGTATTTT; CDR3 protein: CASSPGREDTQYF
D gene: .; V gene: TRBV3-1; CDR3 length: 13; J gene: TRBJ1-5; clone size: many; CDR3 DNA: TGTGCCAGCAGCCAATGGGGAAATCAGCCCCAGCATTTT; CDR3 protein: CASSQWGNQPQHF
D gene: TRBD1; V gene: TRBV12-3/TRBV12-4; CDR3 length: 19; J gene: TRBJ1-4; clone size: many; CDR3 DNA: TGTGCCAGCAGCCCCGCCCGGTGGCAGGGGGAAGCAACTAATGAAAAACTGTTTTTT; CDR3 protein: CASSPARWQGEATNEKLFF
D gene: .; V gene: TRBV2; CDR3 length: 16; J gene: TRBJ2-5; clone size: many; CDR3 DNA: TGTGCCAGCAGTGAAGCCGGGGCAACTAACCAAGAGACCCAGTACTTC; CDR3 protein: CASSEAGATNQETQYF
D gene: TRBD2; V gene: TRBV6-5; CDR3 length: 15; J gene: TRBJ2-1; clone size: many; CDR3 DNA: TGTGCCAGCAGTTCCCCCAGCGGGACTCGCAATGAGCAGTTCTTC; CDR3 protein: CASSSPSGTRNEQFF
D gene: .; V gene: TRBV7-9; CDR3 length: 13; J gene: TRBJ2-7; clone size: many; CDR3 DNA: TGTGCCAGCAGCCAGCAGGGTCCCAACGAGCAGTACTTC; CDR3 protein: CASSQQGPNEQYF
D gene: .; V gene: TRBV6-5; CDR3 length: 15; J gene: TRBJ1-6; clone size: many; CDR3 DNA: TGTGCCAGCAGTTGGGGGACGAACTATAATTCACCCCTCCACTTT; CDR3 protein: CASSWGTNYNSPLHF
D gene: TRBD2; V gene: TRBV5-1; CDR3 length: 14; J gene: TRBJ2-3; clone size: many; CDR3 DNA: TGCGCCAGCAACCCGCGGGGGGGCACAGATACGCAGTATTTT; CDR3 protein: CASNPRGGTDTQYF
D gene: .; V gene: TRBV5-1; CDR3 length: 14; J gene: TRBJ2-3; clone size: many; CDR3 DNA: TGCGCCAGCAGGACCTCCCGGGCCACAGATACGCAGTATTTT; CDR3 protein: CASRTSRATDTQYF
D gene: TRBD1; V gene: TRBV6-9; CDR3 length: 14; J gene: TRBJ2-7; clone size: many; CDR3 DNA: TGTGCCAGCAGTTCTTCCCGACAGGGGAACGAGCAGTACTTC; CDR3 protein: CASSSSRQGNEQYF
D gene: .; V gene: TRBV11-3; CDR3 length: 12; J gene: TRBJ2-2; clone size: many; CDR3 DNA: TGTGCCAGCAGCTTAGTCCACGGGGAGCTGTTTTTT; CDR3 protein: CASSLVHGELFF
D gene: TRBD2; V gene: TRBV5-1; CDR3 length: 18; J gene: TRBJ2-3; clone size: .; CDR3 DNA: TGCGCCAGCAGCTTGGGACTAGCGGGGGGCCCCCCGACAGATACGCAGTATTTT; CDR3 protein: CASSLGLAGGPPTDTQYF
D gene: TRBD2; V gene: TRBV12-3/TRBV12-4; CDR3 length: 15; J gene: TRBJ2-1; clone size: many; CDR3 DNA: TGTGCCAGCAGCGATAGCGGGGACTCCTACAATGAGCAGTTCTTC; CDR3 protein: CASSDSGDSYNEQFF
D gene: .; V gene: TRBV5-1; CDR3 length: 15; J gene: TRBJ1-1; clone size: .; CDR3 DNA: TGCGCCAGCAGCCTCAACAGACGGGCGAACACTGAAGCTTTCTTT; CDR3 protein: CASSLNRRANTEAFF
D gene: .; V gene: TRBV12-3/TRBV12-4; CDR3 length: 13; J gene: TRBJ2-7; clone size: few; CDR3 DNA: TGTGCCAGCTCTCTGGTTGCTGGGCTCGAGCAGTACTTC; CDR3 protein: CASSLVAGLEQYF
D gene: .; V gene: TRBV7-8; CDR3 length: 16; J gene: TRBJ1-5; clone size: .; CDR3 DNA: TGTGCCAGCAGCTGGGCCAAGGGACGTCTGGAGGAGCCCCAGCATTTT; CDR3 protein: CASSWAKGRLEEPQHF
D gene: .; V gene: TRBV27; CDR3 length: 13; J gene: TRBJ1-5; clone size: .; CDR3 DNA: TGTGCCAGCAGTTTGAGGGTAGGTCAGCCCCAGCATTTT; CDR3 protein: CASSLRVGQPQHF
D gene: .; V gene: TRBV5-1; CDR3 length: 16; J gene: TRBJ1-1; clone size: .; CDR3 DNA: TGCGCCAGCAGCTTGGCTTATCGGGGGTTGAACACTGAAGCTTTCTTT; CDR3 protein: CASSLAYRGLNTEAFF
D gene: .; V gene: TRBV19; CDR3 length: 15; J gene: TRBJ2-1; clone size: few; CDR3 DNA: TGTGCCAGTAGTATTGTGGGGAGTACCTACAATGAGCAGTTCTTC; CDR3 protein: CASSIVGSTYNEQFF
D gene: .; V gene: TRBV18; CDR3 length: 15; J gene: TRBJ1-1; clone size: many; CDR3 DNA: TGTGCCAGCTCACCCCTACTCAGCGAGGACACTGAAGCTTTCTTT; CDR3 protein: CASSPLLSEDTEAFF
D gene: .; V gene: TRBV12-3/TRBV12-4; CDR3 length: 16; J gene: TRBJ2-2; clone size: .; CDR3 DNA: TGTGCCAGCAGGGCTTTTGGGGTTTTGAACACCGGGGAGCTGTTTTTT; CDR3 protein: CASRAFGVLNTGELFF
D gene: .; V gene: TRBV19; CDR3 length: 13; J gene: TRBJ2-1; clone size: .; CDR3 DNA: TGTGCCAGTAGTTCCCTCAGGGGAAATGAGCAGTTCTTC; CDR3 protein: CASSSLRGNEQFF
D gene: .; V gene: TRBV7-9; CDR3 length: 13; J gene: TRBJ1-5; clone size: few; CDR3 DNA: TGTGCCAGCAGCTCGGTTCGGTTTGGGCCCCAGCATTTT; CDR3 protein: CASSSVRFGPQHF
D gene: .; V gene: TRBV18; CDR3 length: 16; J gene: TRBJ2-5; clone size: few; CDR3 DNA: TGTGCCAGCTCACCGCGTAGGTTCCTAGAGGGGGAGACCCAGTACTTC; CDR3 protein: CASSPRRFLEGETQYF
D gene: .; V gene: TRBV6-5; CDR3 length: 14; J gene: TRBJ1-1; clone size: many; CDR3 DNA: TGTGCCAGCAGTTACTCGCCCAGGAACACTGAAGCTTTCTTT; CDR3 protein: CASSYSPRNTEAFF
D gene: .; V gene: TRBV12-3/TRBV12-4; CDR3 length: 16; J gene: TRBJ1-1; clone size: .; CDR3 DNA: TGTGCCAGCAGCGATTACAGGGATCTCGAAATTACTGAAGCTTTCTTT; CDR3 protein: CASSDYRDLEITEAFF